This TCR beta chain was captured by sequencing in a study of blood T cell repertoires in COVID-19. Study details: The analysed material was cDNA or gDNA that came from T cells, B-cell-depleted T cells, or PBMCs.

Germline lookup yields CDR1 MNHNS and CDR2 SASEGT. The CDR3 has 15 amino acids. Germline trimming cut 2 bases from V and 0 bases from J; bases unmatched to any gene: 4. Per the original data handling: Amplification of reference gene primers provided the estimated nucleated cell counts. TCRdb's table, derived via immunoSEQ multiplex PCR, lists solely in-frame clones and lacks some. Clone size and V and J calls were adopted from that table, with D and trimming inferred from the DNA. This table holds some 180,000 clones, approximately 88% found once. The rearrangement uses TRBV6-1 and TRBJ2-7, with 7 positions matching TRBD2. Material: peripheral blood. The receptor's source is a woman in her thirties or forties with COVID-19, enrolled during active disease. CDR3 sequence: CASSEQAGSSYEQYF. In DNA form, the CDR3 reads TGTGCCAGCAGTGAACAAGCGGGGAGCTCCTACGAGCAGTACTTC.